The 22 T cell receptor beta chains below come from one sample, sequenced in a study of cytomegalovirus exposure and HLA in healthy donors. Amplification used 60 Vbeta primers and 13 Jbeta primers. Sequencing used immunoSEQ multiplex PCR; TCRdb keeps in-frame clones, though not all of them. The sample has approximately 110,000 clones; approximately 80% are singletons. The sequenced material came from PBMCs. The receptors shown here come from a man between 35 and 55 years old in good health and CMV-seronegative.

The chain recombines TRBV7-8 with TRBJ2-2; tentatively, D is TRBD2 (5 bases). This CDR3 contains 16 residues. V was cut by 5 bases and J by 0 bases, with 13 bases left in between. Germline V gene lookup returns CDR1 SGHVS and CDR2 FQNEAQ. CDR3 amino acids: CASSPVRRTNTGELFF. The CDR3 DNA sequence: TGTGCCAGCAGCCCCGTGAGGAGGACGAACACCGGGGAGCTGTTTTTT.

This clone appeared a few times. V is TRBV19 and J is TRBJ1-2; TRBD1 matches at 7 bases. This CDR3 is built from 15 residues. CDR1 is LNHDA and CDR2 is SQIVND in the germline V gene (reference sequence). V trimming: 2 bases; J trimming: 5 bases; junction bases outside the gene matches: 8. In DNA form, the CDR3 reads TGTGCCAGTAGTATAATCTCCGGGACAGCTTATGGCTACACCTTC. Translating it yields CASSIISGTAYGYTF.

This clone was counted between two and nine times. The rearrangement links TRBV10-3 to TRBJ2-3; D is possibly TRBD1 (6 bases). The length of the CDR3 is 15 residues. Trimming removed 3 bases at V and 2 bases at J, with 12 bases between. Germline V gene sequence: CDR1 ENHRY, CDR2 SYGVKD. The CDR3 bases are TGTGCCATCAGTGAAAACAGGGAGCACACAGATACGCAGTATTTT. Translating gives CAISENREHTDTQYF.

The chain employs TRBV23-1 and TRBJ1-1; 7 nucleotides line up with TRBD1. TRBV23-1 is an ORF, and what it does is uncertain. This CDR3 has 16 amino acids. After removal of 3 bases from V and 4 bases from J, the junction contained 11 bases not matched to a gene. CDR3 sequence (DNA): TGCGCCAGCAGTCACTACAGGGGAACCTTGAGCACTGAAGCTTTCTTT. This sequence encodes CASSHYRGTLSTEAFF.

V usage is TRBV4-1 and J usage is TRBJ1-1, with 7 bases matching TRBD1. Germline trimming cut 2 bases from V and 10 bases from J; bases unmatched to any gene: 10. The CDR3 extends over 14 amino acids. Germline V lookup: CDR1 MGHRA, CDR2 YSYEKL. The CDR3 loop is CASSQLTGPAGAFF. CDR3 sequence (DNA): TGCGCCAGCAGCCAATTGACAGGGCCGGCAGGAGCTTTCTTT.

The chain links TRBV6-5 to TRBJ1-1; D ambiguous. This CDR3 contains 14 residues. Germline V gene data show CDR1 as MNHEY and CDR2 as SVGAGI. Trimming stripped 5 bases from V and 3 bases from J, with 13 bases between. CDR3 protein: CASSKSLPDTEAFF. The CDR3 nucleotides are TGTGCCAGCAGTAAGTCCCTTCCGGACACTGAAGCTTTCTTT.

V gene TRBV28 combines with J gene TRBJ1-1, with D unclear. The germline gives CDR1 MDHEN, CDR2 SYDVKM. V was clipped by 3 bases and J by 4 bases, with 12 bases between them. The CDR3 is 14 residues long. CDR3 region: CASSLSVPLTEAFF. DNA for the CDR3: TGTGCCAGCAGTTTGAGCGTCCCCCTCACTGAAGCTTTCTTT.

This clone has a handful of counts. The V and J genes are TRBV4-2 and TRBJ2-1; weak D call: TRBD2 (7 bases). The CDR3 length is 17 residues. V was cut by 0 bases and J by 2 bases, with 14 bases left in between. The germline gives CDR1 LGHNA, CDR2 YNFKEQ. The CDR3, as DNA: TGTGCCAGCAGCCAAGAATATGGGGGGGCTGCCTACAATGAGCAGTTCTTC. The encoded protein is CASSQEYGGAAYNEQFF.

The rearrangement joins TRBV9 to TRBJ1-4; 7 positions agree with TRBD1. The germline V gene encodes CDR1 SGDLS and CDR2 YYNGEE. Germline trimming cut 4 bases from V and 4 bases from J; bases unmatched to any gene: 4. The CDR3 loop spans 14 amino acids. CDR3 amino acids: CASSSGQSNEKLFF. CDR3 coding DNA: TGTGCCAGCAGCTCGGGACAGAGTAATGAAAAACTGTTTTTT. The full variable domain, its missing parts supplied by reference TRBV9 and TRBJ1-4, is DSGVTQTPKHLITATGQRVTLRCSPRSGDLSVYWYQQSLDQGLQFLIQYYNGEERAKGNILERFSAQQFPDLHSELNLSSLELGDSALYFCASSSGQSNEKLFFGSGTQLSVL.

V gene TRBV29-1 combines with J gene TRBJ2-7; 8 nucleotides agree with TRBD2. The germline gives CDR1 SQVTM, CDR2 ANQGSEA. Trimming cost V 6 bases and J 4 bases; bases outside gene matches: 2. The CDR3 has 11 residues. The CDR3 protein is CSVGGEYEQYF. The CDR3 region has the DNA TGCAGCGTCGGGGGGGAATACGAGCAGTACTTC.

CDR3 in DNA: TGTGCCAGCAGCTTAGACATAATTAATTCACCCCTCCACTTT. Protein sequence: CASSLDIINSPLHF. The rearrangement uses TRBV7-9 and TRBJ1-6; D unresolved. Germline V gene data show CDR1 as SEHNR and CDR2 as FQNEAQ (reference sequence). Trimming took 1 base from V and 6 from J, leaving 7 bases between them. The CDR3 runs to 14 residues.

The chain employs TRBV19 and TRBJ1-6; 7 bases are a match to TRBD1. The CDR3 is made up of 15 amino acids. Germline trimming cut 0 bases from V and 7 bases from J; bases unmatched to any gene: 3. Germline V gene sequence: CDR1 LNHDA, CDR2 SQIVND (reference sequence). The CDR3 region is CASSIDPGQNSPLHF. CDR3 nucleotide sequence: TGTGCCAGTAGTATAGACCCGGGACAGAATTCACCCCTCCACTTT.

CDR3 coding DNA: TGTGCCACCAGCAGAGCCCAGGCCTTAGGCTACACCTTC. Translation gives CATSRAQALGYTF. The chain couples TRBV15 to TRBJ1-2; no firm D call. Germline V CDR1 and CDR2: LNHNV, YYDKDF (reference sequence). The CDR3 is 13 amino acids. V dropped 1 base and J dropped 8 bases, with 11 bases sitting between them.

The chain couples TRBV9 to TRBJ1-2; 7 nucleotides align to TRBD1. CDR1 is SGDLS, CDR2 YYNGEE, per germline. This CDR3 has 15 residues. V trimming: 6 bases; J trimming: 3 bases; junction bases outside the gene matches: 11. The CDR3 reads CASNPTGVGDYGYTF. The CDR3 DNA reads TGTGCCAGCAACCCAACAGGGGTAGGAGACTATGGCTACACCTTC.

V gene TRBV19 combines with J gene TRBJ1-2, with 9 nucleotides matching TRBD1. The J segment lost 8 bases and the V segment lost 7 bases, leaving 5 bases of the junction unmatched. This CDR3 has 12 amino acids. CDR1 LNHDA and CDR2 SQIVND come from the germline V gene (reference sequence). CDR3 sequence (DNA): TGTGCCAGTACGGGGACAGGGTCAGGCTACACCTTC. Amino acid sequence: CASTGTGSGYTF.

This clone was observed a few times. J is TRBJ2-1 and V is TRBV5-1, with 10 bases lining up with TRBD1. The CDR3 sequence is 17 residues long. The germline V gene encodes CDR1 SGHRS and CDR2 YFSETQ. Trimming cost V 0 bases and J 0 bases; bases outside gene matches: 3. The CDR3 DNA follows: TGCGCCAGCAGCTTGGCTTGGGACAGGGGCTCCTACAATGAGCAGTTCTTC. Translated: CASSLAWDRGSYNEQFF.

V gene TRBV18 combines with J gene TRBJ1-1; 9 nucleotides line up with TRBD1. Trimming cost V 6 bases and J 4 bases; bases outside gene matches: 3. Per the germline V gene, CDR1 is KGHSH and CDR2 is LQKENI. This CDR3 has 13 amino acids. The DNA for the CDR3 is TGTGCCAGCTCCGGGACAGGGCTCACTGAAGCTTTCTTT. It specifies CASSGTGLTEAFF.

The rearrangement joins TRBV27 to TRBJ2-3; 7 bases fit TRBD2. The CDR3 length is 16 residues. Germline CDR1 and CDR2: MNHEY and SMNVEV (reference sequence). V shed 1 base, J shed 2 bases, and the junction held 6 bases outside the gene matches. CDR3 in amino acids: CASSLLERGYTDTQYF. The CDR3 nucleotides are TGTGCCAGCAGTTTATTAGAGCGGGGCTACACAGATACGCAGTATTTT.

CDR3 region: CAISDLTGGAYGYTF. The CDR3 DNA reads TGTGCCATCAGTGACCTAACAGGGGGCGCCTATGGCTACACCTTC. The chain employs TRBV10-3 and TRBJ1-2; 9 positions agree with TRBD1. Germline V gene data show CDR1 as ENHRY and CDR2 as SYGVKD. This CDR3 contains 15 residues. Germline trimming cut 3 bases from V and 4 bases from J; bases unmatched to any gene: 6.

The CDR3 DNA reads as TGTGCCATCAGTGGGAGGGATGCAAGCCGGGGGGATCAGCCCCAGCATTTT. Protein product: CAISGRDASRGDQPQHF. The V gene is TRBV10-3, the J gene TRBJ1-5; the D gene is possibly TRBD1 (5 bases). The CDR3 totals 17 residues. The V gene lost 4 bases and the J gene lost 5 bases, with 21 bases spanning the gap. Looked up from germline, CDR1 is ENHRY and CDR2 is SYGVKD.

V usage is TRBV7-8 and J usage is TRBJ2-5, with 14 bases that match TRBD2. Trimming at V came to 4 bases and at J to 5 bases, leaving 3 bases not matched to a gene. This CDR3 has 15 amino acids. Germline lookup yields CDR1 SGHVS and CDR2 FQNEAQ. The DNA of the CDR3 is TGTGCCAGCAGCTCATGGACTAGCGGGGGGGAGACCCAGTACTTC. It yields the protein CASSSWTSGGETQYF.

The chain joins TRBV5-6 to TRBJ2-5; D may be TRBD2 (6 bases). The DNA matches TRBJ2-7 better at its end, which makes the J call doubtful. Germline CDR1 SGHDT, CDR2 YYEEEE. This CDR3 contains 15 residues. This CDR3 reads CASSLRGSGPYEQYF. CDR3 sequence (DNA): TGTGCCAGCAGCTTGCGGGGGTCGGGACCCTACGAGCAGTACTTC.